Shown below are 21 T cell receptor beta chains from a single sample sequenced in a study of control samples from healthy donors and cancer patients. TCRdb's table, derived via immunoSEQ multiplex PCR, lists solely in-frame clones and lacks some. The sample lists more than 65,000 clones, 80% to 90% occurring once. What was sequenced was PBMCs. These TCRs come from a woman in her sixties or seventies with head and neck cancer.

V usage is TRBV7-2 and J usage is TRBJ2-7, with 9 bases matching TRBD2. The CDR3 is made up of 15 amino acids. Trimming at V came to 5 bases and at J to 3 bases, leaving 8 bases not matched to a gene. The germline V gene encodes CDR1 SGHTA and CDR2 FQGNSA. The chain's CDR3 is CASSQRAGGNYEQYF. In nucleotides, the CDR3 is TGTGCCAGCAGCCAACGAGCGGGGGGAAACTACGAGCAGTACTTC.

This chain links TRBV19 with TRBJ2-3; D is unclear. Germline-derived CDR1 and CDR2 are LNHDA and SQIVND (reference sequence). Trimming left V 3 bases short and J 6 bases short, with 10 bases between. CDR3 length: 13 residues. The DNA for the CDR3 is TGTGCCAGTAGTATTCGCGTTGCCGATACGCAGTATTTT. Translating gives CASSIRVADTQYF.

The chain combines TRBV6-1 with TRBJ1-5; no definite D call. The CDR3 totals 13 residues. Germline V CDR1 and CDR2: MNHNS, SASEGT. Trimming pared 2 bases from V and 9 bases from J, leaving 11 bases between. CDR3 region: CASSEPPGGPQHF. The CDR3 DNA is TGTGCCAGCAGTGAACCTCCGGGAGGGCCCCAGCATTTT.

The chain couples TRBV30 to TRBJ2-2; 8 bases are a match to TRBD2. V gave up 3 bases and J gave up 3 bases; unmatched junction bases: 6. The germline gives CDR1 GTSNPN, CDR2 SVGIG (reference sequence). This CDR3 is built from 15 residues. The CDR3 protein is CAWSGRVGDTGELFF. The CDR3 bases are TGTGCCTGGAGCGGGAGGGTGGGGGACACCGGGGAGCTGTTTTTT.

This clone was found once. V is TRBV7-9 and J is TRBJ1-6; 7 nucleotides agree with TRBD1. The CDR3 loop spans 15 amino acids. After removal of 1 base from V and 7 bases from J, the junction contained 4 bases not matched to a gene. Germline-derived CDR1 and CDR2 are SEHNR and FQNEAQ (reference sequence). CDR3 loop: CASSLEGQPNSPLHF. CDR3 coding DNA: TGTGCCAGCAGCTTAGAGGGACAGCCGAATTCACCCCTCCACTTT. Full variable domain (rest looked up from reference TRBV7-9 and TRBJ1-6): DTGVSQNPRHKITKRGQNVTFRCDPISEHNRLYWYRQTLGQGPEFLTYFQNEAQLEKSRLLSDRFSAERPKGSFSTLEIQRTEQGDSAMYLCASSLEGQPNSPLHFGNGTRLTVT.

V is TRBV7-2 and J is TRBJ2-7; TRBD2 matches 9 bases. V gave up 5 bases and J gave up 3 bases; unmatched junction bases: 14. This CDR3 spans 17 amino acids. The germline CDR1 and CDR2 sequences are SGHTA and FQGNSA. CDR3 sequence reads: CASSLYPGTSIGYEQYF. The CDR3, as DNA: TGTGCCAGCAGCCTCTATCCCGGGACTAGCATCGGCTACGAGCAGTACTTC.

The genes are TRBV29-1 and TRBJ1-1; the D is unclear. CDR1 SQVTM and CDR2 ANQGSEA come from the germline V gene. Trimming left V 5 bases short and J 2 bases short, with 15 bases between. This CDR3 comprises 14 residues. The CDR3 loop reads CSVREGSGNTEAFF. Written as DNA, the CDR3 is TGCAGCGTTCGCGAAGGGAGTGGTAACACTGAAGCTTTCTTT.

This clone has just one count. As DNA, the CDR3 is TGTGCCAGCAGTGAATTAGCGGGAGTTCTTTTAGGCACCGGGGAGCTGTTTTTT. Encoded protein: CASSELAGVLLGTGELFF. The chain employs TRBV2 and TRBJ2-2; TRBD2 matches 9 bases. The germline gives CDR1 SNHLY, CDR2 FYNNEI. The J segment lost 4 bases and the V segment lost 2 bases, leaving 11 bases of the junction unmatched. The CDR3 totals 18 residues.

The CDR3 DNA reads TGCGCCAGCAGCTTGGGGGGACCGGAGACCCAGTACTTC. The encoded protein is CASSLGGPETQYF. The V call is TRBV5-1, the J call TRBJ2-5, with D possibly called TRBD1 or TRBD2 (5 bases each). Trimming shortened V by 0 bases and J by 5 bases, and 8 bases separated the two germline ends. The CDR3 totals 13 residues. CDR1 and CDR2 from the germline V gene are SGHRS and YFSETQ.

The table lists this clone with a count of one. The CDR3 bases are TGTGCCAGCAGCTTGATGACAGACTACAATGAGCAGTTCTTC. Its protein is CASSLMTDYNEQFF. The chain links TRBV7-2 to TRBJ2-1, with a possible D match to TRBD1 (5 bases). CDR1 and CDR2 from the germline V gene are SGHTA and FQGNSA. V was trimmed by 3 bases and J by 3 bases, leaving 9 bases between them. This CDR3 spans 14 amino acids.

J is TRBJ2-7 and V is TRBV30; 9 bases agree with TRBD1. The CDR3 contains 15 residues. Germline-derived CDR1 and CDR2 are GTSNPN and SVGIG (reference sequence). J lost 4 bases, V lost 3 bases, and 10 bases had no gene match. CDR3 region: CAWRADRGVVYEQYF. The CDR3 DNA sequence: TGTGCCTGGAGAGCGGACAGGGGAGTTGTTTACGAGCAGTACTTC.

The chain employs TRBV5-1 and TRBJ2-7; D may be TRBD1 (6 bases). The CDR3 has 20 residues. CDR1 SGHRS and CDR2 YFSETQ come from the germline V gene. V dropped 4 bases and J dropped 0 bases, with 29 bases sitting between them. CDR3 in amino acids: CASSPYADGRRTEFSYEQYF. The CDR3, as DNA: TGCGCCAGCAGCCCCTACGCAGATGGCCGGCGGACAGAGTTCTCCTACGAGCAGTACTTC.

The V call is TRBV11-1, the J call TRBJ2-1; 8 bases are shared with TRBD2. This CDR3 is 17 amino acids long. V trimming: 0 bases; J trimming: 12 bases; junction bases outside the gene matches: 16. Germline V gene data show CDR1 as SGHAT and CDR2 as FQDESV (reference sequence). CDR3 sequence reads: CASSLALAGGNSDRQFF. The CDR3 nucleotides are TGTGCCAGCAGCTTAGCGCTTGCGGGAGGAAATAGCGATAGGCAGTTCTTC.

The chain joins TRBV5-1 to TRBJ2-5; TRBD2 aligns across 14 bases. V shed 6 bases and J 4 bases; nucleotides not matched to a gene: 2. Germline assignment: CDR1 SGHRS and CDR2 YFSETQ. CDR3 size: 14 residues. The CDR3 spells CASKTSGRAETQYF. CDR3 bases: TGCGCCAGCAAGACTAGCGGGAGGGCAGAGACCCAGTACTTC.

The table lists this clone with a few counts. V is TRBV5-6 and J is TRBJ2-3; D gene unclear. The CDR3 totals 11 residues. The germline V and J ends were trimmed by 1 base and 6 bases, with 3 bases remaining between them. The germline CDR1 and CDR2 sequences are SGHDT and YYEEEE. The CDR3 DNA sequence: TGTGCCAGCAGCTTGCGGGATACGCAGTATTTT. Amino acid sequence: CASSLRDTQYF.

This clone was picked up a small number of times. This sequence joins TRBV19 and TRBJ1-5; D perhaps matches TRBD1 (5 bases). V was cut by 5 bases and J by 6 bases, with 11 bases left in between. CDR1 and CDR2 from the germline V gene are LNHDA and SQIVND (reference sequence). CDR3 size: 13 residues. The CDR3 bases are TGTGCCAGTAGTCCAGGGCTTAGTCAGCCCCAGCATTTT. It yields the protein CASSPGLSQPQHF.

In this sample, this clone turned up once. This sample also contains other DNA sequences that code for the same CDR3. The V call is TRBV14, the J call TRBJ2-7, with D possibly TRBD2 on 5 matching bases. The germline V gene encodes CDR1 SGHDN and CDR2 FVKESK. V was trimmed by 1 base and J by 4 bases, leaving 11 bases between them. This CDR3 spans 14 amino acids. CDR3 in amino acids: CASSQAGRSYEQYF. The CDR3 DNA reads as TGTGCCAGCAGCCAAGCGGGGAGATCATACGAGCAGTACTTC. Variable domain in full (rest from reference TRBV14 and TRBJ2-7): EAGVTQFPSHSVIEKGQTVTLRCDPISGHDNLYWYRRVMGKEIKFLLHFVKESKQDESGMPNNRFLAERTGGTYSTLKVQPAELEDSGVYFCASSQAGRSYEQYFGPGTRLTVT.

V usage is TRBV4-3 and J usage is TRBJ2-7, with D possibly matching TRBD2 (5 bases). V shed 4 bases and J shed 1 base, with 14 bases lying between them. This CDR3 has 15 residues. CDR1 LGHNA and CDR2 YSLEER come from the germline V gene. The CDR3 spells CASSPDWSGSYEQYF. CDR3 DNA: TGCGCCAGCAGCCCAGACTGGAGCGGTTCCTACGAGCAGTACTTC.

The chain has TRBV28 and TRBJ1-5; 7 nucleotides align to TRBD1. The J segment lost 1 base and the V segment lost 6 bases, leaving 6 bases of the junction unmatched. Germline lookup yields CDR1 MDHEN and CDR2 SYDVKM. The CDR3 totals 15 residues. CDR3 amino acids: CASRPTGPSNQPQHF. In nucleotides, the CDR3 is TGTGCCAGCAGACCGACAGGGCCCAGCAATCAGCCCCAGCATTTT.

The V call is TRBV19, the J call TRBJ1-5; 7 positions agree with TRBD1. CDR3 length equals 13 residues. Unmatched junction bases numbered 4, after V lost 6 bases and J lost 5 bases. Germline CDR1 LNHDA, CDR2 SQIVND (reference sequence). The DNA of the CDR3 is TGTGCCAGTAGCCTAACAGGGGATCAGCCCCAGCATTTT. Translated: CASSLTGDQPQHF.

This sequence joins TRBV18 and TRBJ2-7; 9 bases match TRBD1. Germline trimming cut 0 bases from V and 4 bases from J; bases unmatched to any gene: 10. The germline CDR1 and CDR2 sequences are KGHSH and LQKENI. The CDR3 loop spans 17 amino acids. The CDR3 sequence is CASSPPVSDRGPYEQYF. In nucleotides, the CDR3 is TGTGCCAGCTCACCACCGGTTTCGGACAGGGGCCCATACGAGCAGTACTTC.